These 8 T cell receptor beta chains share one sample of origin, sequenced in a study of shared clonotypes between healthy human individuals. Sequencing used immunoSEQ multiplex PCR; TCRdb keeps in-frame clones, though not all of them. The sample lists roughly 500,000 clones, roughly four fifths occurring once. Sequenced input: PBMCs. These receptors were obtained from a woman aged 35 to 49 in good health. Some clones in this sample may be carry-over from other donors' samples.

In its sample, this clone was seen once. The chain couples TRBV28 to TRBJ1-2; D is ambiguous. V was clipped by 4 bases and J by 13 bases, with 16 bases between them. The CDR3 has 12 amino acids. CDR1 MDHEN and CDR2 SYDVKM come from the germline V gene. This CDR3 is CASSSGETKLTF. CDR3 nucleotides: TGTGCCAGCAGTTCCGGGGAAACTAAGCTCACCTTC.

This clone was picked up a small number of times. The V and J genes are TRBV7-6 and TRBJ2-7, with D unclear. The CDR3 contains 15 residues. Germline CDR1 and CDR2: SGHVS and FNYEAQ. V was clipped by 1 base and J by 0 bases, with 10 bases between them. CDR3 DNA: TGTGCCAGCAGCTTAGAGGTGCTTGGCTCCTACGAGCAGTACTTC. It specifies CASSLEVLGSYEQYF.

The chain carries TRBV28 and TRBJ1-3; 7 positions agree with TRBD1. CDR1 and CDR2 (germline): MDHEN, SYDVKM. V lost 2 bases to trimming and J lost 2 bases; unmatched junction nucleotides: 3. The CDR3 is 15 residues long. CDR3 region: CASSLQGTAGNTIYF. The CDR3 DNA follows: TGTGCCAGCAGTTTACAGGGGACAGCTGGAAACACCATATATTTT.

The J gene is TRBJ2-1, the V gene TRBV9; 9 nucleotides agree with TRBD2. There are 14 residues in the CDR3. Germline V lookup: CDR1 SGDLS, CDR2 YYNGEE. V lost 1 base, J lost 10 bases, and 6 bases stayed unmatched. CDR3 nucleotide sequence: TGTGCCAGCAGCGTACGCGGCGGGAGGGTAGAGCAGTTCTTC. Residues: CASSVRGGRVEQFF.

The chain recombines TRBV7-9 with TRBJ2-1, with a weak D call TRBD2 (6 bases). This CDR3 region has 17 residues. V was trimmed by 1 base and J by 2 bases, leaving 15 bases between them. Germline-derived CDR1 and CDR2 are SEHNR and FQNEAQ (reference sequence). CDR3 sequence: CASSLGGGRNPYNEQFF. The CDR3 region has the DNA TGTGCCAGCAGCTTAGGCGGAGGGAGGAATCCCTACAATGAGCAGTTCTTC.

This sequence joins TRBV30 and TRBJ1-1, with 7 bases that match TRBD1. V trimming: 3 bases; J trimming: 3 bases; junction bases outside the gene matches: 4. This CDR3 contains 13 residues. Germline loops: CDR1 GTSNPN, CDR2 SVGIG (reference sequence). DNA for the CDR3: TGTGCCTGGAGCGACAGGGCCCACACTGAAGCTTTCTTT. This translates into CAWSDRAHTEAFF. The full variable domain, rest sourced from reference TRBV30 and TRBJ1-1, is SQTIHQWPATLVQPVGSPLSLECTVEGTSNPNLYWYRQAAGRGLQLLFYSVGIGQISSEVPQNLSASRPQDRQFILSSKKLLLSDSGFYLCAWSDRAHTEAFFGQGTRLTVV.

This clone has only a few counts. This chain connects TRBV27 to TRBJ2-3; D gene uncertain. V was trimmed by 3 bases and J by 3 bases, leaving 7 bases between them. This CDR3 region has 13 residues. Germline V gene lookup returns CDR1 MNHEY and CDR2 SMNVEV (reference sequence). CDR3 residues: CASSFRPTDTQYF. CDR3 DNA: TGTGCCAGCAGTTTTCGACCGACAGATACGCAGTATTTT.

The J gene is TRBJ1-1, the V gene TRBV28, with 7 bases lining up with TRBD1. This CDR3 has 19 residues. The V and J ends lost 2 bases and 0 bases, in that order; junction bases with no gene match: 15. Germline V gene lookup returns CDR1 MDHEN and CDR2 SYDVKM. CDR3 sequence (DNA): TGTGCCAGCAGTTTACTTGGACCGAAACCGGGACAGCTGAACACTGAAGCTTTCTTT. Its protein product is CASSLLGPKPGQLNTEAFF.